The 18 T cell receptor beta chains presented below share a single source sample, sequenced in a study of OX40 agonist ivuxolimab in advanced cancers. This table comes from immunoSEQ multiplex PCR, and its TCRdb copy is limited to in-frame clones, with some not included. The sample lists tens of thousands of clones, around four fifths seen once, with roughly 1.1% in the top ten. Sequenced material: CD4+ or CD8+ T cells sorted from blood, taken in a trial of the OX40 agonist ivuxolimab. These receptors came from an adult with an advanced solid tumor such as melanoma, head and neck, liver or kidney cancer.

This rearrangement joins TRBV19 to TRBJ2-5; D gene ambiguous. This CDR3 has 15 amino acids. The V end was cut by 4 bases, the J end by 5 bases, with 17 bases between. Looked up from germline, CDR1 is LNHDA and CDR2 is SQIVND (reference sequence). Written as DNA, the CDR3 is TGTGCCAGTAGTAGCTTACAGCTCCCGACGGAGACCCAGTACTTC. It codes for CASSSLQLPTETQYF.

The chain has TRBV5-4 and TRBJ2-2; 12 positions agree with TRBD2. Per the germline V gene, CDR1 is SGHNT and CDR2 is YYREEE (reference sequence). V dropped 1 base and J dropped 6; count of bases not matched to a gene: 1. CDR3 length: 15 amino acids. In DNA, the CDR3 is TGTGCCAGCAGCTTGCTAGCGGGGGGGCCCGGGGAGCTGTTTTTT. As protein: CASSLLAGGPGELFF.

The rearrangement joins TRBV6-5 to TRBJ1-5, with D hard to call. V was trimmed by 2 bases and J by 4 bases, leaving 6 bases between them. The CDR3 length is 13 residues. Germline CDR1 and CDR2: MNHEY and SVGAGI. The CDR3 DNA reads TGTGCCAGCAGTTACCAACAGAATCAGCCCCAGCATTTT. Translated: CASSYQQNQPQHF.

This clone was observed a few times. The rearrangement uses TRBV27 and TRBJ1-2; maybe TRBD1 (5 bases). Germline V gene sequence: CDR1 MNHEY, CDR2 SMNVEV (reference sequence). The CDR3 has 13 residues. Trimming pared 2 bases from V and 6 bases from J, leaving 10 bases between. DNA for the CDR3: TGTGCCAGCAGTTTACAGGGTGGTAATGGCTACACCTTC. Residues: CASSLQGGNGYTF.

The CDR3 DNA reads as TGCGCCAGCAGCATAACCGGGACCCATACTGAAGCTTTCTTT. Protein sequence: CASSITGTHTEAFF. V usage is TRBV5-1 and J usage is TRBJ1-1; maybe TRBD1 (5 bases). This CDR3 has 14 residues. The V gene's germline CDR1 is SGHRS and CDR2 YFSETQ. Trimming removed 4 bases at V and 5 bases at J, with 15 bases between.

V usage is TRBV4-1 and J usage is TRBJ2-5; 14 bases agree with TRBD2. The length of the CDR3 is 16 residues. Germline V gene lookup returns CDR1 MGHRA and CDR2 YSYEKL. Trimming at V came to 5 bases and at J to 5 bases, leaving 7 bases not matched to a gene. CDR3 sequence (DNA): TGCGCCAGCAGCAAAGGGACTAGCGGGGGAGGGGAGACCCAGTACTTC. Translated, it gives CASSKGTSGGGETQYF.

This clone was picked up one time. CDR3 in amino acids: CATSRAGNGVQETQYF. The CDR3 DNA sequence: TGTGCCACCAGCAGAGCGGGGAACGGGGTCCAAGAGACCCAGTACTTC. The chain carries TRBV15 and TRBJ2-5, with D perhaps TRBD2 (5 bases). Germline assignment: CDR1 LNHNV and CDR2 YYDKDF (reference sequence). The CDR3 consists of 16 residues. Trimming pared 1 base from V and 1 base from J, leaving 13 bases between.

This rearrangement joins TRBV28 to TRBJ1-5; 7 nucleotides align to TRBD1. Germline CDR1 reads MDHEN; CDR2 reads SYDVKM. The CDR3 is 14 amino acids. V lost 4 bases, J lost 7 bases, and 7 bases stayed unmatched. The CDR3 sequence: CASSSYDREQPQHF. DNA for the CDR3: TGTGCCAGCAGTTCCTACGACAGGGAACAGCCCCAGCATTTT.

The rearrangement uses TRBV5-5 and TRBJ1-6; 10 nucleotides match TRBD1. V shed 4 bases, J shed 9 bases, and the junction held 4 bases outside the gene matches. CDR1 SGHKS and CDR2 YYEKEE come from the germline V gene (reference sequence). The CDR3 has 14 amino acids. In nucleotides, the CDR3 is TGTGCCAGCAGCCTGGGACAGGGGATTTCACCCCTCCACTTT. This encodes CASSLGQGISPLHF. The full variable domain, rest sourced from reference TRBV5-5 and TRBJ1-6, is DAGVTQSPTHLIKTRGQQVTLRCSPISGHKSVSWYQQVLGQGPQFIFQYYEKEERGRGNFPDRFSARQFPNYSSELNVNALLLGDSALYLCASSLGQGISPLHFGNGTRLTVT.

The gene calls are TRBV29-1 and TRBJ2-7; D remains unclear. CDR1 is SQVTM and CDR2 is ANQGSEA in the germline V gene. The V end lost 0 bases, the J end lost 5 bases, and 14 bases lay between the germline ends. The CDR3 length is 14 residues. CDR3 DNA: TGCAGCGTTGAAGAAGCTAACGGCCTGGACGAGCAGTACTTC. It codes for CSVEEANGLDEQYF.

This clone has only one observation. This chain connects TRBV11-2 to TRBJ2-1; a weak D match, TRBD2 (6 bases). Per the germline V gene, CDR1 is SGHAT and CDR2 is FQNNGV. This CDR3 contains 13 residues. Trimming pared 4 bases from V and 10 bases from J, leaving 14 bases between. In DNA, the CDR3 is TGTGCCAGCAGCTCCCAGGAGGGGACCGAGCAGTTCTTC. This gives the protein CASSSQEGTEQFF.

The chain has TRBV6-5 and TRBJ1-5; no definite D call. Germline CDR1 reads MNHEY; CDR2 reads SVGAGI. This CDR3 region has 13 residues. Trimming left V 2 bases short and J 8 bases short, with 10 bases between. CDR3: CASSYVGGEPQHF. The CDR3 DNA reads as TGTGCCAGCAGTTACGTGGGTGGAGAGCCCCAGCATTTT.

This clone was detected only a few times. Here the CDR3 reads CSPEGTTEAFF. The CDR3 DNA sequence: TGCAGCCCTGAGGGGACTACTGAAGCTTTCTTT. The chain carries TRBV20-1 and TRBJ1-1; tentative D call: TRBD1 (5 bases). The V gene's germline CDR1 is DFQATT and CDR2 SNEGSKA (reference sequence). This CDR3 is built from 11 residues.

The chain couples TRBV10-3 to TRBJ1-1; D not resolved. Germline assignment: CDR1 ENHRY and CDR2 SYGVKD. This CDR3 spans 14 amino acids. Trimming shortened V by 6 bases and J by 0 bases, and 11 bases separated the two germline ends. The CDR3 bases are TGTGCCATCAGCCTATCTCAGCTGAACACTGAAGCTTTCTTT. Its translation is CAISLSQLNTEAFF.

The rearrangement links TRBV5-4 to TRBJ2-5, with unresolved D. Per germline, CDR1 SGHNT and CDR2 YYREEE (reference sequence). The CDR3 loop spans 12 amino acids. The V gene lost 2 bases and the J gene lost 5 bases, with 7 bases spanning the gap. The CDR3, as DNA: TGTGCCAGCAGCTTACCCCACGAGACCCAGTACTTC. The encoded protein is CASSLPHETQYF.

The rearrangement links TRBV7-2 to TRBJ2-7; tentatively, D is TRBD2 (5 bases). Deletions cut 5 bases from V and 5 bases from J, with 7 bases between. The length of the CDR3 is 11 residues. The germline V gene encodes CDR1 SGHTA and CDR2 FQGNSA. For the CDR3, the DNA is TGTGCCAGCAGCGCCGGGGACGAGCAGTACTTC. Translated: CASSAGDEQYF.

This rearrangement joins TRBV2 to TRBJ1-4; no clear D. Deletions cut 4 bases from V and 8 bases from J, with 11 bases between. The CDR3 has 13 amino acids. Germline V gene lookup returns CDR1 SNHLY and CDR2 FYNNEI. This CDR3 reads CASSGGRTEKLFF. The CDR3, as DNA: TGTGCCAGCAGTGGAGGACGGACCGAAAAACTGTTTTTT.

J is TRBJ2-1 and V is TRBV9; tentative D call: TRBD2 (5 bases). There are 15 residues in the CDR3. Trimming cost V 0 bases and J 2 bases, with 9 bases left between them. Germline CDR1 reads SGDLS; CDR2 reads YYNGEE. The CDR3 sequence is CASSVDGRAYNEQFF. In nucleotides, the CDR3 is TGTGCCAGCAGCGTAGATGGGCGGGCCTACAATGAGCAGTTCTTC.